These T cell receptor beta chains were read from a single sample in a study of cytomegalovirus exposure and HLA in healthy donors. The table came from immunoSEQ multiplex PCR; TCRdb's copy has only in-frame clones and leaves some out. The sample includes some 76,000 clones, roughly four fifths seen only once; the top ten take 9% to 14%. The sample consisted of PBMCs. These TCRs come from a male donor in good health and CMV-seropositive. Both conserved end residues are part of each CDR3. A D gene is named only where the DNA matches it firmly. Clone size is shown for a subset of rows, as once, few, many or a class of expanded clone.

size	D	V	J	CDR3	DNA
.	.	TRBV18	TRBJ2-5	CASSSGETQYF	TGTGCCAGCTCCTCGGGGGAGACCCAGTACTTC
.	.	TRBV6-1	TRBJ2-5	CASTRETQYF	TGTGCCAGTACAAGAGAGACCCAGTACTTC
.	.	TRBV7-6	TRBJ2-7	CASSLAWGKEYEQYF	TGTGCCAGCAGCTTAGCCTGGGGCAAGGAATACGAGCAGTACTTC
once	.	TRBV2	TRBJ2-7	CASSGAGQYGRYEQYF	TGTGCCAGCAGTGGGGCCGGACAGTACGGTCGATACGAGCAGTACTTC
.	.	TRBV25-1	TRBJ2-7	CASSGNYEQYF	TGTGCCAGCAGTGGTAACTACGAGCAGTACTTC
few	.	TRBV4-3	TRBJ1-2	CASSQDGGFSNGYTF	TGCGCCAGCAGCCAAGACGGCGGGTTTAGTAATGGCTACACCTTC
once	TRBD2	TRBV5-4	TRBJ2-3	CASRESLGGSTDTQYF	TGTGCCAGCAGGGAGTCGCTGGGGGGGAGCACAGATACGCAGTATTTT
.	.	TRBV10-3	TRBJ1-5	CAISATGHDQPQHF	TGTGCCATCAGCGCGACAGGACACGATCAGCCCCAGCATTTT
.	TRBD1	TRBV19	TRBJ2-3	CASRPDRAGDTQYF	TGTGCCAGTAGACCGGACAGGGCGGGGGATACGCAGTATTTT
few	.	TRBV21-1	TRBJ1-2	CASSNRDRGPYGYTF	TGTGCCAGCAGCAACCGGGACAGGGGGCCGTATGGCTACACCTTC
few	TRBD1	TRBV19	TRBJ1-4	CASSMTGGEEKLFF	TGTGCCAGTAGTATGACAGGGGGCGAGGAAAAACTGTTTTTT
.	.	TRBV27	TRBJ1-6	CASSAGMWSSPLHF	TGTGCCAGCAGCGCCGGGATGTGGAGTTCACCCCTCCACTTT
.	TRBD2	TRBV23-1	TRBJ2-1	CASRISSGAKCNEQFF	TGCGCCAGCAGGATTTCTAGCGGAGCAAAATGCAATGAGCAGTTCTTC
.	TRBD1	TRBV5-4	TRBJ2-7	CASSHRTGGNEQYF	TGTGCCAGCAGCCACCGGACAGGGGGCAACGAGCAGTACTTC
.	.	TRBV11-2	TRBJ2-7	CASSVRVGEQYF	TGTGCCAGCAGCGTGAGGGTTGGCGAGCAGTACTTC
.	.	TRBV2	TRBJ2-6	CASSDLRLTVLSSGANVLTF	TGTGCCAGCAGTGACCTCCGGCTGACAGTCCTGAGCTCTGGGGCCAACGTCCTGACTTTC
few	.	TRBV28	TRBJ2-7	CAAQDSAYEQYF	TGTGCCGCCCAGGACAGCGCCTACGAGCAGTACTTC
.	.	TRBV28	TRBJ1-1	CASEGEGFYTEAFF	TGTGCCTCGGAGGGGGAGGGCTTTTACACTGAAGCTTTCTTT
.	.	TRBV5-8	TRBJ2-2	CASRAPGANTGELFF	TGTGCCAGCAGGGCACCAGGGGCGAACACCGGGGAGCTGTTTTTT
.	TRBD1	TRBV5-4	TRBJ1-1	CASSSGTGGATDTEAFF	TGTGCCAGCAGCTCGGGGACAGGGGGCGCGACGGACACTGAAGCTTTCTTT
.	TRBD1	TRBV4-3	TRBJ1-1	CASRDRYLNTEAFF	TGCGCCAGCAGGGACAGGTATCTGAACACTGAAGCTTTCTTT
.	.	TRBV18	TRBJ2-2	CASSPRESSTGELFF	TGTGCCAGCTCACCACGGGAGAGCAGCACCGGGGAGCTGTTTTTT
.	TRBD1	TRBV29-1	TRBJ2-7	CSAARTGRSYEQYF	TGCAGCGCAGCGCGGACAGGGCGATCCTACGAGCAGTACTTC
.	TRBD1	TRBV27	TRBJ2-3	CASSTQGAVADTQYF	TGTGCCAGCAGTACTCAGGGGGCTGTAGCAGATACGCAGTATTTT
.	TRBD1	TRBV2	TRBJ1-1	CASSTNKQGEKGNTEAFF	TGTGCCAGCAGTACAAACAAACAGGGGGAAAAGGGGAACACTGAAGCTTTCTTT
.	TRBD1	TRBV11-2	TRBJ1-1	CASSLYVTGENTEAFF	TGTGCCAGCAGCCTGTACGTGACAGGGGAGAACACTGAAGCTTTCTTT
.	TRBD1	TRBV7-3	TRBJ2-7	CASSLTGTGPEQYF	TGTGCCAGCAGCTTAACCGGGACAGGGCCCGAGCAGTACTTC
.	.	TRBV7-9	TRBJ1-6	CASSSRVPYNSPLHF	TGTGCCAGCAGCTCCAGGGTTCCCTATAATTCACCCCTCCACTTT
.	.	TRBV7-9	TRBJ1-6	CASSRYSLQDGNSPLHF	TGTGCCAGCAGCCGCTACAGCCTACAGGACGGTAATTCACCCCTCCACTTT
once	TRBD1	TRBV9	TRBJ1-5	CASSVADRGLNQPQHF	TGTGCCAGCAGCGTAGCGGACAGGGGCCTCAATCAGCCCCAGCATTTT
.	TRBD1	TRBV18	TRBJ2-1	CASSPNRGNEQFF	TGTGCCAGCTCACCCAACAGGGGGAATGAGCAGTTCTTC
.	TRBD2	TRBV11-2	TRBJ2-7	CASRGGVGVYEQYF	TGTGCCAGCAGGGGAGGGGTGGGGGTTTACGAGCAGTACTTC
few	.	TRBV7-9	TRBJ1-2	CASTRRGVDYGYTF	TGTGCCAGCACCCGGCGGGGGGTGGACTATGGCTACACCTTC
.	TRBD1	TRBV19	TRBJ2-6	CASSQGRQGRDSGANVLTF	TGTGCCAGTTCTCAAGGGCGACAGGGTCGGGACTCTGGGGCCAACGTCCTGACTTTC
.	TRBD2	TRBV15	TRBJ2-1	CATSLAGGRNEQFF	TGTGCCACCAGTCTAGCGGGAGGTAGGAATGAGCAGTTCTTC
.	TRBD1	TRBV5-1	TRBJ2-1	CASSPLAGQGMMAYNEQFF	TGCGCCAGCAGCCCGTTAGCCGGACAGGGAATGATGGCCTACAATGAGCAGTTCTTC
once	.	TRBV6-5	TRBJ2-3	CASRGSLDTQYF	TGTGCCAGCAGGGGTAGCTTAGATACGCAGTATTTT
.	TRBD2	TRBV19	TRBJ2-3	CASSLSTSGGWDTQYF	TGTGCCAGTAGTCTCTCGACTAGCGGGGGTTGGGATACGCAGTATTTT
.	.	TRBV7-9	TRBJ1-1	CASSSTGLTEAFF	TGTGCCAGCAGCTCAACAGGGTTGACTGAAGCTTTCTTT
.	.	TRBV14	TRBJ2-7	CASSPYRGLAHEQYF	TGTGCCAGCAGCCCATACCGGGGACTTGCCCACGAGCAGTACTTC
.	TRBD1	TRBV5-4	TRBJ1-1	CASSSGQHLNTEAFF	TGTGCCAGCAGCTCGGGACAGCATTTGAACACTGAAGCTTTCTTT
few	TRBD2	TRBV6-4	TRBJ2-1	CAISEGTSGYYNEQFF	TGTGCCATCAGTGAGGGGACTAGCGGTTACTACAATGAGCAGTTCTTC
.	.	TRBV23-1	TRBJ1-4	CASSPAGTPDNEKLFF	TGCGCCAGCAGTCCGGCCGGGACACCAGATAATGAAAAACTGTTTTTT
few	TRBD1	TRBV4-1	TRBJ2-5	CASSRYKGQGTGETQYF	TGCGCCAGCAGCCGGTATAAGGGACAGGGCACGGGGGAGACCCAGTACTTC
.	.	TRBV5-6	TRBJ2-7	CASSSRGGLPYEQYF	TGTGCCAGCAGCTCCCGGGGAGGACTCCCCTACGAGCAGTACTTC
.	TRBD1	TRBV10-3	TRBJ2-7	CAISEFPRTGLPEQYF	TGTGCCATCAGTGAGTTTCCCAGGACAGGCTTGCCCGAGCAGTACTTC
.	.	TRBV7-9	TRBJ2-7	CASSAGFYEQYF	TGTGCCAGCAGCGCCGGTTTCTACGAGCAGTACTTC
few	TRBD2	TRBV2	TRBJ2-1	CASMFGGRAYNEQFF	TGTGCCAGCATGTTTGGAGGGAGGGCATACAATGAGCAGTTCTTC
.	.	TRBV9	TRBJ2-7	CASSNGDSSYEQYF	TGTGCCAGCAGTAACGGAGACAGCTCCTACGAGCAGTACTTC
.	.	TRBV7-6	TRBJ2-7	CASSRRLEKRHEQYF	TGTGCCAGCAGTCGGAGACTAGAGAAGCGCCACGAGCAGTACTTC
.	TRBD2	TRBV5-1	TRBJ2-1	CASTPLAGGQDEQFF	TGCGCCAGCACCCCACTAGCGGGGGGGCAGGATGAGCAGTTCTTC
.	TRBD2	TRBV30	TRBJ2-2	CAWSPPAGGHTGELFF	TGTGCCTGGAGCCCCCCGGCGGGGGGCCACACCGGGGAGCTGTTTTTT
few	.	TRBV2	TRBJ2-1	CASRSGFSSYNEQFF	TGTGCCAGCAGGAGCGGGTTTAGCTCCTACAATGAGCAGTTCTTC
.	TRBD2	TRBV9	TRBJ2-5	CASSVGLAGEETQYF	TGTGCCAGCAGCGTGGGACTAGCGGGGGAGGAGACCCAGTACTTC
.	.	TRBV5-6	TRBJ1-2	CASSLGGLSGPGYTF	TGTGCCAGCAGCTTGGGGGGACTGTCTGGGCCTGGCTACACCTTC
.	.	TRBV6-5	TRBJ2-5	CASSRMLGFQETQYF	TGTGCCAGCAGTCGAATGCTAGGATTTCAAGAGACCCAGTACTTC
.	.	TRBV7-9	TRBJ1-1	CASSTRADTEAFF	TGTGCCAGCAGCACGAGGGCTGACACTGAAGCTTTCTTT
few	.	TRBV7-9	TRBJ1-2	CSSSLLLGQTPSEGGYTF	TGTTCCAGCAGCTTATTGCTTGGACAGACGCCCAGCGAGGGTGGCTACACCTTC
.	.	TRBV30	TRBJ1-2	CAWSGNLRGYGYTF	TGTGCCTGGAGTGGTAACCTCCGGGGCTATGGCTACACCTTC
.	TRBD2	TRBV9	TRBJ2-1	CASSVTTGGSSYNEQFF	TGTGCCAGCAGCGTAACGACCGGGGGGAGCTCCTACAATGAGCAGTTCTTC